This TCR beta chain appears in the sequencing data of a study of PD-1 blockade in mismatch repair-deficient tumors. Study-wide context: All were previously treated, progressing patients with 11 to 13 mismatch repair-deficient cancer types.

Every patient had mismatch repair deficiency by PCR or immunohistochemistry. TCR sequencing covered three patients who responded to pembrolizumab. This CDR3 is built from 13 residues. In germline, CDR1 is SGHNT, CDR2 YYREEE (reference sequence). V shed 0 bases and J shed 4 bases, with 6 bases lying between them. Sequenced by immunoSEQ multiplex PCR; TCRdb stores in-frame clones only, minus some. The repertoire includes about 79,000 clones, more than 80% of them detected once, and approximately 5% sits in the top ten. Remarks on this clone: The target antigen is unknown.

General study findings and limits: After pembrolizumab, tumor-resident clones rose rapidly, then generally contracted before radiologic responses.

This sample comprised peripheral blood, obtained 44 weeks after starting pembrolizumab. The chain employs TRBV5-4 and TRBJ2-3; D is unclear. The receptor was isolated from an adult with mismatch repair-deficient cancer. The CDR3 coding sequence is TGTGCCAGCAGCTTGGACTATTCAGATACGCAGTATTTT. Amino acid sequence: CASSLDYSDTQYF.